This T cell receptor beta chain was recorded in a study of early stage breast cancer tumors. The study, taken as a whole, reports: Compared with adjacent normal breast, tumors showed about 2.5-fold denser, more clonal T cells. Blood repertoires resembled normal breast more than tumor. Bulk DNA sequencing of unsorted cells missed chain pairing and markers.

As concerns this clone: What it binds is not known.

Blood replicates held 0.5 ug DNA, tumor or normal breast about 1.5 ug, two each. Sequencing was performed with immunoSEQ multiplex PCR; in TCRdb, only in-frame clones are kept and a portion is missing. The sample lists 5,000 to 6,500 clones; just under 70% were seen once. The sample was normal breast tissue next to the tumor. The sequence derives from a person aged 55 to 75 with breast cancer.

CDR3 coding DNA: TGTGCCAGCAGCTCCACTAGTTTAAAAACGGATGAGCAGTTCTTC. Protein product: CASSSTSLKTDEQFF. This chain uses TRBV7-3 with TRBJ2-1; a possible D gene is TRBD2 (5 bases). The CDR3 runs 15 residues. Germline V gene data show CDR1 as SGHTA and CDR2 as FQGTGA. V was cut by 4 bases and J by 8 bases, with 18 bases left in between.